This T cell receptor (beta chain) came from a study of regulatory T cells in long-lasting Graves disease. General study findings and limits: Reduced TCR diversity was observed in persistent Graves' patients versus newly diagnosed patients. Peripheral blood was the sole material, not thyroid tissue. It was in persistent disease that TRBV28, TRBJ1-2 and TRBJ2-5 were favored.

Time point described: newly diagnosed GD, antithyroid drugs for less than 3 months. Scientists built the TCR library using RNA that was extracted from PBMCs. The trim removed 4 bases at V and 2 bases at J, leaving 10 bases unmatched. This CDR3 is 18 amino acids long. Sequencing libraries for TCR beta were prepared with iRepertoire HTBI primers and Arm-PCR of CDR3 regions. From the multiplex PCR reads, TCRdb called clonotypes with MiXCR, one entry per CDR3 protein. Here the sample spans about 440,000 distinct CDR3 sequences, 15% to 20% being singletons. Details on this clonotype: Antigen specificity is unknown.

These data are also associated with another study on T cells in Graves' hyperthyroidism and ophthalmopathy.

The chain uses TRBV12-3 or TRBV12-4 and TRBJ2-2, with 10 bases fitting TRBD2. The origin of this receptor is a young woman with Graves disease. The sample was peripheral blood mononuclear cells (PBMCs), taken at new diagnosis, from a patient treated with antithyroid drugs. The CDR3 loop reads CASSSALAGELNTGELFF. The CDR3, as DNA: TGTGCCAGCAGTTCGGCGCTAGCGGGAGAGTTAAACACCGGGGAGCTGTTTTTT.